This entry concerns a single T cell receptor beta chain. The sample belongs to a study of T cells in narcolepsy. Trimming left V 5 bases short and J 5 bases short, with 13 bases between. There are 13 residues in the CDR3. Looked up from germline, CDR1 is SGHDT and CDR2 is YYEEEE. Using immunoSEQ multiplex PCR, the repertoire was profiled, and TCRdb retains in-frame clones only, with some absent. The sample includes 3,000 to 4,000 clones, 60% to 80% of them seen just once. Sequencing input: CD45RA- memory CD8+ T cells from PBMCs. The sequence came from a human donor with narcolepsy. The chain links TRBV5-6 to TRBJ2-5; possibly TRBD2 for D (5 bases). The CDR3 protein is CASRLRAQETQYF. CDR3 sequence (DNA): TGTGCCAGCAGGCTGCGGGCCCAGGAGACCCAGTACTTC.